The clone carrying this TCR beta chain was counted only a few times. The antigen remains undetermined. These data come from a study of cytotoxic CD8 clonotypes in ibrutinib-treated CLL. Study in general: IGHV unmutated 17 to 18; relapsed/refractory around twelve; treatment-naive approximately 16. Study results and caveats: Clonality, elevated at ibrutinib response, dropped back toward baseline at progression.

Sequenced by immunoSEQ multiplex PCR; TCRdb stores in-frame clones only, minus some. The sample holds under 200,000 clones, more than 65% seen once. This TCR was sampled from a human donor with chronic lymphocytic leukemia. Here the sequenced sample was PBMCs, taken after 12 months of ibrutinib treatment.

CDR3 amino acids: CASSLSLGGTQEGYTF. CDR3 coding DNA: TGTGCCAGCAGCCTTTCCCTCGGAGGGACGCAGGAGGGCTACACCTTC. The chain is built from TRBV5-5 and TRBJ1-2, with a tentative D call TRBD1 (5 bases). In germline, CDR1 is SGHKS, CDR2 YYEKEE (reference sequence). V lost 4 bases and J lost 8, with 24 bases in between. The CDR3 is 16 residues long.